The TCR beta chain under discussion was sequenced for a study of shared T cell receptors in the human thymus. The table lists this clone with a count of one. Trimming took 2 bases from V and 6 from J, leaving 14 bases between them. This CDR3 is 15 amino acids long. CDR1 is MNHNS, CDR2 SASEGT, per germline. Clones were read by immunoSEQ multiplex PCR, and TCRdb kept only the in-frame ones, dropping some. The sample has under 850,000 clones; approximately 88% are singletons. These same data were also listed under a study on human thymus T cells. As that study records: From resections taken during corrective heart surgery, the thymus tissue was obtained. Repertoires from thymus and blood appeared to show biased V and J gene usage. There were highly overlapping thymic repertoires among unrelated individuals, as related research reported.

Sequenced input: thymocytes. The gene calls are TRBV6-1 and TRBJ1-5; TRBD1 might be the D (5 bases). This TCR came from a boy less than two years old with a congenital heart defect. In DNA form, the CDR3 reads TGTGCCAGCAGTGAATCGGGGGGTAGGATTCAGCCCCAGCATTTT. As protein: CASSESGGRIQPQHF.